The 30 T cell receptor beta chains presented below share a single source sample, sequenced in a study of graft-versus-host responses after intestinal transplantation. Which antigens these TCRs recognize remains unknown. The repertoire was sequenced with immunoSEQ multiplex PCR; TCRdb's copy has only in-frame clones and lacks some. In the table there are around 110,000 clones, 90% to 95% of which are singletons. The sample here was unstimulated CD8+ T cells sorted from spleen or lymph node cells, taken before transplant. All receptors come from a human donor who was the organ donor for an intestinal transplant.

Here the CDR3 DNA reads TGTGCCAGCAGCTTAGGGACTAGCGGGAGCGAGACCCAGTACTTC. Amino acid sequence: CASSLGTSGSETQYF. V gene TRBV7-7 combines with J gene TRBJ2-5, with 13 bases fitting TRBD2. Germline trimming cut 1 base from V and 5 bases from J; bases unmatched to any gene: 1. This CDR3 spans 15 amino acids. Germline V gene data show CDR1 as SSHAT and CDR2 as FNYEAQ (reference sequence).

The rearrangement uses TRBV30 and TRBJ1-2; D unresolved. V dropped 2 bases and J dropped 4 bases, with 11 bases sitting between them. Germline V gene sequence: CDR1 GTSNPN, CDR2 SVGIG (reference sequence). CDR3 length: 13 amino acids. For the CDR3, the DNA is TGTGCCTGGAGTAGAAGGACTGCCTATGGCTACACCTTC. Translated, it gives CAWSRRTAYGYTF.

The chain employs TRBV6-1 and TRBJ2-1; 8 bases fit TRBD2. Looked up from germline, CDR1 is MNHNS and CDR2 is SASEGT. V lost 11 bases, J lost 7 bases, and 13 bases stayed unmatched. The CDR3 runs 14 residues. The CDR3 region is CAGRKGLGVNEQFF. The CDR3, as DNA: TGTGCCGGTCGTAAGGGACTAGGGGTAAATGAGCAGTTCTTC.

The rearrangement joins TRBV7-9 to TRBJ1-3; no definite D call. Trimming removed 6 bases at V and 0 bases at J, with 18 bases between. CDR1 SEHNR and CDR2 FQNEAQ come from the germline V gene (reference sequence). The CDR3 has 17 amino acids. DNA of the CDR3: TGTGCCAGCAGTCCAACCCGCGACAATATCTCTGGAAACACCATATATTTT. This codes for CASSPTRDNISGNTIYF. Drawing the rest from reference TRBV7-9 and TRBJ1-3, the complete variable domain is DTGVSQNPRHKITKRGQNVTFRCDPISEHNRLYWYRQTLGQGPEFLTYFQNEAQLEKSRLLSDRFSAERPKGSFSTLEIQRTEQGDSAMYLCASSPTRDNISGNTIYFGEGSWLTVV.

The V gene is TRBV30, the J gene TRBJ1-1, with D maybe TRBD1 (6 bases). Germline CDR1 and CDR2: GTSNPN and SVGIG (reference sequence). This CDR3 contains 14 residues. Between the trimmed V and J ends, which lost 8 bases and 0 bases, there was a span of 16 bases. The CDR3 coding sequence is TGTGCCCTCGGTCGGACAGACATGAACACTGAAGCTTTCTTT. This codes for CALGRTDMNTEAFF.

This clone has only a few counts. Within the sample, other DNA sequences also encode this same CDR3. The rearrangement uses TRBV27 and TRBJ2-7; perhaps TRBD2 as D (6 bases). This CDR3 spans 13 amino acids. Germline assignment: CDR1 MNHEY and CDR2 SMNVEV (reference sequence). V lost 3 bases to trimming and J lost 0 bases, with 6 bases between them. The CDR3 spells CASSLTSSYEQYF. The CDR3 region has the DNA TGTGCCAGCAGTTTGACTAGCTCCTACGAGCAGTACTTC.

The rearrangement joins TRBV12-5 to TRBJ1-3; tentative D call: TRBD1 (5 bases). CDR1 and CDR2 from the germline V gene are LGHNT and FRNRAP. This CDR3 has 15 residues. Trimming shortened V by 5 bases and J by 7 bases, and 18 bases separated the two germline ends. The CDR3 region has the DNA TGTGCTAGTGGTGCCGCCTCGGCAGGGCCCAACACCATATATTTT. Translation: CASGAASAGPNTIYF.

The V call is TRBV27, the J call TRBJ1-1; 10 bases are shared with TRBD1. CDR1 is MNHEY and CDR2 is SMNVEV in the germline V gene (reference sequence). V was clipped by 4 bases and J by 4 bases; unmatched bases: 0. This CDR3 comprises 13 residues. CDR3 sequence reads: CASSWTGGTEAFF. The CDR3 bases are TGTGCCAGCAGTTGGACAGGGGGCACTGAAGCTTTCTTT.

The rearrangement links TRBV7-9 to TRBJ2-7; D unresolved. The V and J ends lost 6 bases and 0 bases respectively, with 9 bases between them. The CDR3 runs 13 residues. Germline V CDR1 and CDR2: SEHNR, FQNEAQ (reference sequence). Written as DNA, the CDR3 is TGTGCCAGCAGAGGGCCGAGCTCCTACGAGCAGTACTTC. Amino acids: CASRGPSSYEQYF.

This chain joins TRBV5-1 and TRBJ2-4; D unresolved. Germline-derived CDR1 and CDR2 are SGHRS and YFSETQ. The ends were cut back, 2 bases at V and 10 bases at J, with 7 bases in the middle. The CDR3 runs 11 residues. CDR3 loop: CASSLDSIQYF. As DNA, the CDR3 is TGCGCCAGCAGCTTAGACTCGATTCAGTACTTC.

V and J are TRBV7-8 and TRBJ1-1, with 8 nucleotides matching TRBD1. Germline-derived CDR1 and CDR2 are SGHVS and FQNEAQ. The V segment lost 4 bases and the J segment 0 bases; nucleotides outside the gene matches: 16. This CDR3 has 19 residues. This chain's CDR3 is CASSYPGGAGGFMNTEAFF. The CDR3 DNA reads TGTGCCAGCAGCTATCCCGGCGGGGCAGGGGGCTTTATGAACACTGAAGCTTTCTTT. Drawing the rest from reference TRBV7-8 and TRBJ1-1, the complete variable domain is GAGVSQSPRYKVAKRGQDVALRCDPISGHVSLFWYQQALGQGPEFLTYFQNEAQLDKSGLPSDRFFAERPEGSVSTLKIQRTQQEDSAVYLCASSYPGGAGGFMNTEAFFGQGTRLTVV.

V usage is TRBV28 and J usage is TRBJ2-1, with 11 bases lining up with TRBD2. This CDR3 comprises 15 residues. The germline V gene has CDR1 MDHEN and CDR2 SYDVKM. Trimming removed 6 bases from V and 3 bases from J; junction bases left unmatched: 4. CDR3: CASRFGTSGYNEQFF. Here the CDR3 DNA reads TGTGCCAGCAGGTTCGGGACTAGCGGCTACAATGAGCAGTTCTTC.

The V call is TRBV5-5, the J call TRBJ2-5; D is unclear. V dropped 0 bases and J dropped 4 bases, with 4 bases sitting between them. The CDR3 runs 12 residues. Per germline, CDR1 SGHKS and CDR2 YYEKEE (reference sequence). The chain's CDR3 is CASSLVVETQYF. CDR3 DNA sequence: TGTGCCAGCAGCTTGGTAGTAGAGACCCAGTACTTC.

The sample holds one count of this clone. The chain is built from TRBV27 and TRBJ2-7; tentative D call: TRBD1 (5 bases). The CDR3 spans 13 residues. Germline V CDR1 and CDR2: MNHEY, SMNVEV (reference sequence). The V end lost 5 bases, the J end lost 4 bases, and 12 bases lay between the germline ends. CDR3 loop: CASSLLDRYEQYF. DNA for the CDR3: TGTGCCAGCAGTCTCCTCGACAGATACGAGCAGTACTTC.

The chain has TRBV9 and TRBJ2-1, with 10 bases lining up with TRBD1. Germline V gene data show CDR1 as SGDLS and CDR2 as YYNGEE. The ends lost 4 bases at V and 6 bases at J; junction bases unmatched: 7. The CDR3 runs to 15 residues. CDR3 nucleotides: TGTGCCAGCAGCTGGGCGGGGACAGGGGTCAATGAGCAGTTCTTC. Its protein product is CASSWAGTGVNEQFF.

The genes are TRBV14 and TRBJ2-5, with D possibly TRBD2 on 6 matching bases. The DNA end lines up better with TRBJ2-7; the J call may be wrong. The CDR3 runs to 13 residues. CDR1 is SGHDN and CDR2 is FVKESK in the germline V gene. Written as DNA, the CDR3 is TGTGCCAGCAGCCAAGATCTAGCGTTCGAGCAGTACTTC. It is translated as CASSQDLAFEQYF.

The chain has TRBV27 and TRBJ1-1; 9 bases map to TRBD1. CDR1 MNHEY and CDR2 SMNVEV come from the germline V gene (reference sequence). The CDR3 extends over 14 amino acids. The V and J ends lost 5 bases and 7 bases, in that order; junction bases with no gene match: 8. The CDR3: CASSTGGLSGEAFF. CDR3 sequence (DNA): TGTGCCAGCAGTACAGGGGGCCTATCGGGTGAAGCTTTCTTT.

The rearrangement joins TRBV19 to TRBJ2-5; tentatively, D is TRBD1 or TRBD2 (5 bases each). CDR3 length: 11 residues. V was trimmed by 3 bases and J by 13 bases, leaving 12 bases between them. The V gene's germline CDR1 is LNHDA and CDR2 SQIVND (reference sequence). The CDR3 sequence is CASSIVGPSYF. DNA of the CDR3: TGTGCCAGTAGTATCGTGGGACCCTCGTACTTC.

The CDR3 protein is CASSSTPGLAETQYF. CDR3 nucleotides: TGTGCCAGCAGTTCTACTCCGGGACTAGCGGAGACCCAGTACTTC. The chain links TRBV28 to TRBJ2-5; TRBD2 matches 10 bases. From germline, CDR1 is MDHEN and CDR2 SYDVKM. The V and J ends lost 4 bases and 5 bases, in that order; junction bases with no gene match: 7. CDR3 length equals 15 residues.

The chain is built from TRBV11-2 and TRBJ1-1, with no clear D. The germline V gene encodes CDR1 SGHAT and CDR2 FQNNGV. The V gene lost 1 base and the J gene lost 4 bases, with 13 bases spanning the gap. This CDR3 region has 15 residues. Written as DNA, the CDR3 is TGTGCCAGCAGCTTAGTCGGTGTTCGGAGCACTGAAGCTTTCTTT. Translation: CASSLVGVRSTEAFF. The full variable domain, in which reference TRBV11-2 and TRBJ1-1 provide the parts outside the CDR3, is EAGVAQSPRYKIIEKRQSVAFWCNPISGHATLYWYQQILGQGPKLLIQFQNNGVVDDSQLPKDRFSAERLKGVDSTLKIQPAKLEDSAVYLCASSLVGVRSTEAFFGQGTRLTVV.

J is TRBJ2-7 and V is TRBV9, with TRBD1 matching over 8 bases. The CDR3 extends over 14 amino acids. The V gene end was trimmed by 2 bases and the J gene end by 7 bases; junction bases not matched to a gene: 8. The germline gives CDR1 SGDLS, CDR2 YYNGEE. CDR3 DNA sequence: TGTGCCAGCAGCGTCGGTCAGGGGGCTGATGAGCAGTACTTC. Translating it yields CASSVGQGADEQYF.

This rearrangement joins TRBV2 to TRBJ2-7; 10 bases are shared with TRBD2. After removal of 5 bases from V and 0 bases from J, the junction contained 4 bases not matched to a gene. CDR1 and CDR2 from the germline V gene are SNHLY and FYNNEI. The CDR3 covers 15 residues. The CDR3 bases are TGTGCCAGCAGTAGACTAGCGGGTCCCTCCTACGAGCAGTACTTC. This translates into CASSRLAGPSYEQYF. The complete variable domain, with remaining parts taken from reference TRBV2 and TRBJ2-7, reads EPEVTQTPSHQVTQMGQEVILRCVPISNHLYFYWYRQILGQKVEFLVSFYNNEISEKSEIFDDQFSVERPDGSNFTLKIRSTKLEDSAMYFCASSRLAGPSYEQYFGPGTRLTVT.

The chain uses TRBV4-3 and TRBJ2-1; D is possibly TRBD2 (6 bases). This CDR3 is built from 16 residues. The germline V and J ends were trimmed by 0 bases and 3 bases, with 12 bases remaining between them. The germline gives CDR1 LGHNA, CDR2 YSLEER. For the CDR3, the DNA is TGCGCCAGCAGCCAAGAGGGGAGGCCTAGCTACAATGAGCAGTTCTTC. It encodes CASSQEGRPSYNEQFF.

V usage is TRBV6-5 and J usage is TRBJ1-2, with TRBD1 matching over 11 bases. V was pared by 4 bases and J by 8 bases, with 12 bases of the junction left unmatched. The V gene's germline CDR1 is MNHEY and CDR2 SVGAGI. The CDR3 length is 16 residues. The CDR3 DNA reads TGTGCCAGCAGTTCATCGGCTGGGACAGGGGGAAGAGGCTACACCTTC. The encoded protein is CASSSSAGTGGRGYTF.

The rearrangement uses TRBV5-6 and TRBJ2-7; weak D call: TRBD2 (5 bases). Germline V gene data show CDR1 as SGHDT and CDR2 as YYEEEE. This CDR3 contains 16 residues. V lost 0 bases to trimming and J lost 4 bases, with 17 bases between them. The CDR3 DNA is TGTGCCAGCAGCTTGGCCGGAGCGCTTGGGAGATACGAGCAGTACTTC. Translating gives CASSLAGALGRYEQYF.

The J gene is TRBJ2-7, the V gene TRBV6-1; the D is unclear. The length of the CDR3 is 11 residues. Germline V lookup: CDR1 MNHNS, CDR2 SASEGT. V lost 6 bases and J 6 bases, leaving 9 bases between the germline ends. CDR3 amino acids: CASRTPSEQYF. The CDR3 region has the DNA TGTGCCAGCAGGACCCCGTCCGAGCAGTACTTC.

The chain couples TRBV4-2 to TRBJ2-3; possible D gene TRBD1, 5 bases. The CDR3 length is 15 residues. The V gene's germline CDR1 is LGHNA and CDR2 YNFKEQ. V lost 1 base, J lost 6 bases, and 14 bases lay in between. The CDR3 coding sequence is TGTGCCAGCAGCCAAGTGGCAGGGCCGAGTGATACGCAGTATTTT. Its protein product is CASSQVAGPSDTQYF.

The J gene is TRBJ2-1, the V gene TRBV28; 7 bases are a match to TRBD2. Losses at the gene ends were 5 bases for V and 2 bases for J; bases not matched to a gene: 9. Germline assignment: CDR1 MDHEN and CDR2 SYDVKM. The CDR3 length is 16 residues. The CDR3 nucleotides are TGTGCCAGCAGTCCTAACTGGGACTACACCTACAATGAGCAGTTCTTC. It translates to CASSPNWDYTYNEQFF.

This chain joins TRBV27 and TRBJ2-7; D gene ambiguous. V lost 0 bases and J lost 2, with 8 bases in between. Germline V lookup: CDR1 MNHEY, CDR2 SMNVEV (reference sequence). The CDR3 runs 14 residues. CDR3 sequence reads: CASSLSDGAYEQYF. The DNA for the CDR3 is TGTGCCAGCAGTTTATCGGACGGCGCCTACGAGCAGTACTTC.

The chain recombines TRBV7-6 with TRBJ1-4, with D maybe TRBD1 (5 bases). This CDR3 spans 20 amino acids. V lost 1 base, J lost 8 bases, and 29 bases lay in between. Germline loops: CDR1 SGHVS, CDR2 FNYEAQ. Here the CDR3 reads CASSLVGWGMGKLGPEKLFF. In DNA, the CDR3 is TGTGCCAGCAGCTTAGTGGGTTGGGGCATGGGCAAACTGGGCCCGGAAAAACTGTTTTTT.